One and the same sample provided the 28 T cell receptor beta chains below, sequenced in a study of CD8+ T cells in alopecia areata. Following extraction, RNA underwent reverse transcription to cDNA, which served as the sequencing template. TCRdb's copy holds only in-frame clones and misses some; the assay was immunoSEQ multiplex PCR. There are 200,000 or so clones in the sample; 56% occur only once, and around 5.1% lies in the top ten. What was sequenced was CD8+ T cells sorted from blood. The receptors here all came from a human donor in good health.

A few counts support this clone. V is TRBV28 and J is TRBJ2-5; D may be TRBD1 or TRBD2 (5 bases each). CDR1 and CDR2 (germline): MDHEN, SYDVKM. Trimming took 5 bases from V and 1 from J, leaving 11 bases between them. This CDR3 has 14 amino acids. The chain's CDR3 is CASSPSGTQETQYF. CDR3 nucleotide sequence: TGTGCCAGCAGTCCCTCCGGGACCCAAGAGACCCAGTACTTC.

This chain joins TRBV7-9 and TRBJ2-7; D is uncertain. Germline V gene data show CDR1 as SEHNR and CDR2 as FQNEAQ (reference sequence). Trimming pared 5 bases from V and 6 bases from J, leaving 11 bases between. The CDR3 totals 12 residues. The CDR3 DNA follows: TGTGCCAGCAGCCCCCCTGAGGCCGAGCAGTACTTC. It is translated as CASSPPEAEQYF.

The chain links TRBV6-6 to TRBJ1-2, with 8 bases lining up with TRBD1. Unmatched junction bases numbered 10, after V lost 9 bases and J lost 4 bases. The CDR3 runs 14 residues. Germline V gives CDR1 MNHNY, CDR2 SVGAGI (reference sequence). In nucleotides, the CDR3 is TGTGCCAGTAGCCCCAGGGGGCGGACCTATGGCTACACCTTC. Amino acid sequence: CASSPRGRTYGYTF.

This rearrangement joins TRBV19 to TRBJ1-2; no clear D. From germline, CDR1 is LNHDA and CDR2 SQIVND (reference sequence). This CDR3 has 14 residues. V lost 5 bases and J 4 bases, leaving 14 bases between the germline ends. CDR3 protein: CASSVTASGYGYTF. The CDR3 coding sequence is TGTGCCAGTAGTGTCACGGCTTCCGGCTATGGCTACACCTTC.

V usage is TRBV27 and J usage is TRBJ2-4; D is ambiguous. The CDR3 has 16 residues. CDR1 is MNHEY, CDR2 SMNVEV, per germline (reference sequence). The V and J ends lost 0 bases and 0 bases respectively, with 9 bases between them. The CDR3 DNA is TGTGCCAGCAGTTTATCGATCACACGAGCCAAAAACATTCAGTACTTC. It translates to CASSLSITRAKNIQYF.

The J gene is TRBJ1-1, the V gene TRBV5-1; D unresolved. The CDR3 has 14 residues. Trimming pared 3 bases from V and 1 base from J, leaving 10 bases between. Germline V gives CDR1 SGHRS, CDR2 YFSETQ. CDR3 loop: CASSSRTRNTEAFF. CDR3 nucleotide sequence: TGCGCCAGCAGCTCAAGGACGAGGAACACTGAAGCTTTCTTT.

This clone was recorded once. The chain links TRBV29-1 to TRBJ2-5; 8 nucleotides line up with TRBD2. Germline V gives CDR1 SQVTM, CDR2 ANQGSEA. This CDR3 spans 14 amino acids. J lost 3 bases, V lost 6 bases, and 9 bases had no gene match. In DNA, the CDR3 is TGCAGCGTGGCGAGACTAGCGTCTAAAGAGACCCAGTACTTC. Translated: CSVARLASKETQYF.

This chain joins TRBV2 and TRBJ2-7; 8 nucleotides line up with TRBD1. J lost 1 base, V lost 4 bases, and 6 bases had no gene match. CDR1 is SNHLY and CDR2 is FYNNEI in the germline V gene. The CDR3 extends over 15 amino acids. The CDR3, as DNA: TGTGCCAGCAGTGGGACAGGGAGCGTTTCCTACGAGCAGTACTTC. This translates into CASSGTGSVSYEQYF.

This chain links TRBV29-1 with TRBJ1-1; 7 positions match TRBD1. V lost 8 bases, J lost 3 bases, and 9 bases stayed unmatched. CDR3 length: 13 amino acids. Germline CDR1 is SQVTM and CDR2 is ANQGSEA. CDR3 bases: TGCAGCTCACAGGGGTTTAGGGACACTGAAGCTTTCTTT. Protein: CSSQGFRDTEAFF.

The chain is built from TRBV25-1 and TRBJ2-1, with 9 bases fitting TRBD1. Germline values: CDR1 MGHDK, CDR2 SYGVNS. V was pared by 6 bases and J by 3 bases, with 6 bases of the junction left unmatched. The CDR3 is 15 amino acids. CDR3 loop: CASRDPGQGYNEQFF. As DNA, the CDR3 is TGTGCCAGCAGGGACCCGGGACAGGGCTACAATGAGCAGTTCTTC. The whole variable domain, remainder taken from reference TRBV25-1 and TRBJ2-1, is EADIYQTPRYLVIGTGKKITLECSQTMGHDKMYWYQQDPGMELHLIHYSYGVNSTEKGDLSSESTVSRIRTEHFPLTLESARPSHTSQYLCASRDPGQGYNEQFFGPGTRLTVL.

Turning to this clone: Its ends do not fully match the called genes, so a read error is possible. The chain employs TRBV11-1 and TRBJ1-2; D is possibly TRBD1 (6 bases). This CDR3 comprises 11 residues. Germline CDR1 and CDR2: SGHAT and FQDESV (reference sequence). This CDR3 is CPRGMDYGYTF. The CDR3 DNA follows: TGCCCCAGGGGCATGGACTATGGCTACACCTTC.

A few counts support this clone. The chain has TRBV13 and TRBJ1-6, with 7 nucleotides matching TRBD1. CDR1 and CDR2 from the germline V gene are PRHDT and FYEKMQ (reference sequence). Trimming took 5 bases from V and 17 from J; bases not matched to a gene: 9. The CDR3 runs to 12 residues. CDR3 sequence reads: CASSQQTGPVHF. CDR3 DNA: TGTGCCAGCAGCCAGCAGACAGGGCCTGTCCACTTT.

The V gene is TRBV4-1, the J gene TRBJ1-1; D may be TRBD1 (6 bases). This CDR3 spans 15 amino acids. V lost 3 bases and J lost 1, with 12 bases in between. The germline gives CDR1 MGHRA, CDR2 YSYEKL. Here the CDR3 DNA reads TGCGCCAGCAGCCAGTCTGGGGGGGCGAACACTGAAGCTTTCTTT. Amino acids: CASSQSGGANTEAFF.

The J gene is TRBJ2-5, the V gene TRBV25-1, with 7 positions matching TRBD2. There are 14 residues in the CDR3. From germline, CDR1 is MGHDK and CDR2 SYGVNS. With 9 bases clipped from V and 2 bases from J, the junction kept 9 bases outside the gene matches. The CDR3 coding sequence is TGTGCCAGAGGGACTACCGAAATTCAAGAGACCCAGTACTTC. Amino acid sequence: CARGTTEIQETQYF.

The rearrangement uses TRBV27 and TRBJ1-6, with 9 positions matching TRBD1. The length of the CDR3 is 15 residues. J gave up 8 bases and V 5 bases, and 7 bases lay outside the gene matches. Germline V lookup: CDR1 MNHEY, CDR2 SMNVEV (reference sequence). The CDR3 loop is CASSTDRDRDSPLHF. CDR3 coding DNA: TGTGCCAGCAGTACAGACCGGGACAGGGATTCACCCCTCCACTTT.

Only a few counts were recorded for this clone. The gene calls are TRBV13 and TRBJ1-6, with 10 bases lining up with TRBD1. The CDR3 has 17 residues. V was clipped by 0 bases and J by 7 bases; unmatched bases: 6. Germline CDR1 PRHDT, CDR2 FYEKMQ (reference sequence). The CDR3 coding sequence is TGTGCCAGCAGCTTAGGTCTCCGGGACAGGGGAAATTCACCCCTCCACTTT. Its protein product is CASSLGLRDRGNSPLHF. Based on the CDR3 plus reference TRBV13 and TRBJ1-6, the full variable domain is AAGVIQSPRHLIKEKRETATLKCYPIPRHDTVYWYQQGPGQDPQFLISFYEKMQSDKGSIPDRFSAQQFSDYHSELNMSSLELGDSALYFCASSLGLRDRGNSPLHFGNGTRLTVT.

The chain links TRBV4-1 to TRBJ1-1; tentatively, D is TRBD1 (5 bases). Trimming shortened V by 4 bases and J by 0 bases, and 9 bases separated the two germline ends. The CDR3 extends over 14 amino acids. Germline V gives CDR1 MGHRA, CDR2 YSYEKL. The CDR3 loop reads CASSLRGVNTEAFF. DNA of the CDR3: TGCGCCAGCAGCCTTCGGGGCGTGAACACTGAAGCTTTCTTT.

This clone was observed many times. The chain carries TRBV19 and TRBJ1-1; 7 positions match TRBD1. Germline loops: CDR1 LNHDA, CDR2 SQIVND (reference sequence). This CDR3 region has 13 residues. J lost 6 bases, V lost 4 bases, and 5 bases had no gene match. The CDR3 spells CASSTGGNPEAFF. CDR3 in DNA: TGTGCCAGTAGTACAGGGGGAAACCCTGAAGCTTTCTTT. Looking up the rest from reference TRBV19 and TRBJ1-1 gives the full variable domain: DGGITQSPKYLFRKEGQNVTLSCEQNLNHDAMYWYRQDPGQGLRLIYYSQIVNDFQKGDIAEGYSVSREKKESFPLTVTSAQKNPTAFYLCASSTGGNPEAFFGQGTRLTVV.

This clone was seen only a few times. V usage is TRBV10-3 and J usage is TRBJ1-1, with D possibly matching TRBD1 (5 bases). The germline CDR1 and CDR2 sequences are ENHRY and SYGVKD. V lost 6 bases and J 4 bases, leaving 9 bases between the germline ends. CDR3 length: 12 amino acids. This chain's CDR3 is CAIRAGTTEAFF. CDR3 DNA: TGTGCCATCAGGGCAGGGACCACTGAAGCTTTCTTT.

This clone was recorded once. Other DNA variants within this sample encode the same CDR3. V usage is TRBV14 and J usage is TRBJ1-2, with no clear D. The CDR3 has 13 amino acids. V lost 4 bases and J lost 4, with 10 bases in between. Germline CDR1 SGHDN, CDR2 FVKESK. This CDR3 is CASSPQDRYGYTF. CDR3 bases: TGTGCCAGCAGCCCCCAAGACCGCTATGGCTACACCTTC.

The V and J genes are TRBV29-1 and TRBJ2-1, with TRBD2 matching over 9 bases. Germline CDR1 reads SQVTM; CDR2 reads ANQGSEA. V lost 3 bases to trimming and J lost 5 bases; unmatched junction nucleotides: 2. The CDR3 runs to 13 residues. DNA for the CDR3: TGCAGCGTTGACGCGGGGGGGGACAATGAGCAGTTCTTC. Translation gives CSVDAGGDNEQFF.

This clone was recorded a few times. The V and J genes are TRBV29-1 and TRBJ2-5; TRBD1 agrees at 7 bases. This CDR3 comprises 11 residues. CDR1 is SQVTM, CDR2 ANQGSEA, per germline. After removal of 8 bases from V and 5 bases from J, the junction contained 5 bases not matched to a gene. The CDR3 sequence: CSQGDGETQYF. For the CDR3, the DNA is TGCAGCCAGGGGGACGGCGAGACCCAGTACTTC.

The rearrangement joins TRBV1 to TRBJ2-5. TRBV1 is classified as a pseudogene. This CDR3 is 13 amino acids long. The CDR3: CTSSQDSRETQYF. In DNA, the CDR3 is TGCACCAGCAGCCAAGATTCAAGGGAGACCCAGTACTTC.

This chain joins TRBV27 and TRBJ2-1, with D unclear. The CDR3 has 14 amino acids. Trimming stripped 5 bases from V and 3 bases from J, with 11 bases between. Germline CDR1 is MNHEY and CDR2 is SMNVEV (reference sequence). CDR3 nucleotide sequence: TGTGCCAGCAGTCCGTACCCAGTCTACAATGAGCAGTTCTTC. Its translation: CASSPYPVYNEQFF.

The chain is built from TRBV30 and TRBJ2-6; D unresolved. Between the trimmed V and J ends, which lost 3 bases and 0 bases, there was a span of 12 bases. CDR1 and CDR2 (germline): GTSNPN, SVGIG (reference sequence). The CDR3 is made up of 16 amino acids. The CDR3 loop reads CAWRELSVSGANVLTF. For the CDR3, the DNA is TGTGCCTGGAGGGAGTTATCAGTCTCTGGGGCCAACGTCCTGACTTTC.

This clone was seen a few times. V and J are TRBV19 and TRBJ2-1; 8 bases map to TRBD1. The CDR3 covers 14 residues. Germline CDR1 reads LNHDA; CDR2 reads SQIVND (reference sequence). V gave up 6 bases and J gave up 8 bases; unmatched junction bases: 9. The CDR3 DNA sequence: TGTGCCAGTAGCTTGGACAGGGCAGTCCATGAGCAGTTCTTC. This sequence encodes CASSLDRAVHEQFF.

The chain links TRBV27 to TRBJ2-5; D is perhaps TRBD1 or TRBD2 (6 bases each). Trimming removed 0 bases from V and 5 bases from J, with 13 bases in between. Germline-derived CDR1 and CDR2 are MNHEY and SMNVEV (reference sequence). The CDR3 is 15 residues long. The CDR3 DNA reads TGTGCCAGCAGTTTATCGCGAGGGGGAGGCGAGACCCAGTACTTC. Its translation is CASSLSRGGGETQYF.

This clone was detected a few times. The chain has TRBV4-1 and TRBJ2-2; D ambiguous. CDR1 MGHRA and CDR2 YSYEKL come from the germline V gene. V was trimmed by 1 base and J by 7 bases, leaving 13 bases between them. The CDR3 sequence is 15 residues long. The CDR3 region has the DNA TGCGCCAGCAGCCAAGCCGTTGGACGGGTCGGGGAGCTGTTTTTT. Protein: CASSQAVGRVGELFF.